The 5 T cell receptor beta chains in this list originate from one sample, sequenced in a study of cytomegalovirus exposure and HLA in healthy donors. It was with 60 Vbeta and 13 Jbeta primers that the PCR ran. The repertoire was sequenced with immunoSEQ multiplex PCR; TCRdb's copy has only in-frame clones and lacks some. This table has about 92,000 clones, roughly 80% appearing once. The sequenced sample was PBMCs. The receptors were gathered from a girl between 2 and 10 years old in good health and CMV-seropositive.

The chain has TRBV25-1 and TRBJ1-1; tentative D call: TRBD1 (6 bases). Trimming shortened V by 0 bases and J by 7 bases, and 12 bases separated the two germline ends. The CDR3 is made up of 14 amino acids. Germline loops: CDR1 MGHDK, CDR2 SYGVNS. CDR3 region: CASSEYKDSNEAFF. In DNA form, the CDR3 reads TGTGCCAGCAGTGAATATAAGGACAGTAATGAAGCTTTCTTT.

The chain links TRBV5-1 to TRBJ2-5, with TRBD2 identical over 10 bases. CDR3 size: 16 residues. Germline V gene data show CDR1 as SGHRS and CDR2 as YFSETQ. V was pared by 7 bases and J by 2 bases, with 11 bases of the junction left unmatched. For the CDR3, the DNA is TGCGCCAGCCGGGCACTAGCGGGGATGATACAAGAGACCCAGTACTTC. It is translated as CASRALAGMIQETQYF.

This chain uses TRBV28 with TRBJ1-1; TRBD1 might be the D (5 bases). Germline values: CDR1 MDHEN, CDR2 SYDVKM. The CDR3 has 13 residues. V gave up 6 bases and J gave up 5 bases, with 13 bases separating them. The CDR3 sequence: CASRPGGWTEAFF. As DNA, the CDR3 is TGTGCCAGCAGACCCGGGGGATGGACTGAAGCTTTCTTT.

The chain recombines TRBV6-6 with TRBJ1-1, with 7 bases fitting TRBD1. The CDR3 is made up of 14 amino acids. Germline V gene lookup returns CDR1 MNHNY and CDR2 SVGAGI (reference sequence). Unmatched junction bases numbered 4, after V lost 5 bases and J lost 1 base. In DNA form, the CDR3 reads TGTGCCAGCAGTCACGGGACAGCGAACACTGAAGCTTTCTTT. This codes for CASSHGTANTEAFF.

CDR3: CSVDTTPGAFF. In DNA form, the CDR3 reads TGCAGCGTTGACACTACTCCGGGGGCTTTCTTT. This sequence joins TRBV29-1 and TRBJ1-1, with D unresolved. This CDR3 region has 11 residues. Per germline, CDR1 SQVTM and CDR2 ANQGSEA. Between the trimmed V and J ends, which lost 3 bases and 11 bases, there was a span of 13 bases.